This entry concerns a single T cell receptor beta chain. Germline V gives CDR1 SGHAT, CDR2 FQNNGV. The V end lost 0 bases, the J end lost 0 bases, and 8 bases lay between the germline ends. This CDR3 region has 15 residues. The protocol was immunoSEQ multiplex PCR, while the TCRdb copy is restricted to in-frame clones and leaves out a portion. The sample consists of about 230,000 clones, 81% of them appearing once. These data come from a study of blood T cell repertoires in COVID-19. The V and J genes are TRBV11-2 and TRBJ1-1; D remains unclear. The sequencing input was peripheral blood. This TCR derives from a woman older than 75 with COVID-19, enrolled during active disease. The CDR3 loop reads CASSLDPVLNTEAFF. For the CDR3, the DNA is TGTGCCAGCAGCTTAGATCCAGTTTTGAACACTGAAGCTTTCTTT. The variable domain in full, with the rest retrieved from reference TRBV11-2 and TRBJ1-1, is EAGVAQSPRYKIIEKRQSVAFWCNPISGHATLYWYQQILGQGPKLLIQFQNNGVVDDSQLPKDRFSAERLKGVDSTLKIQPAKLEDSAVYLCASSLDPVLNTEAFFGQGTRLTVV.